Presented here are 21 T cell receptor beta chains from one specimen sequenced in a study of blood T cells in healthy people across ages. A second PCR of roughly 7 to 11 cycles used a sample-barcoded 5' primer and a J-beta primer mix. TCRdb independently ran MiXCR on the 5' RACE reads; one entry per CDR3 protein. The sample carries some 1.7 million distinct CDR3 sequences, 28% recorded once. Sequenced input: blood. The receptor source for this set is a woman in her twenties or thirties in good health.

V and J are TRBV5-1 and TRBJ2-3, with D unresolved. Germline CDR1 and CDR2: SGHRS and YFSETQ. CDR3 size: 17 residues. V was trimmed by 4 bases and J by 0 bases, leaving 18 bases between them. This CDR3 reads CASSPNLQSSSTDTQYF. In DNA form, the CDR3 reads TGCGCCAGCAGCCCCAACCTACAGTCCAGCAGCACAGATACGCAGTATTTT.

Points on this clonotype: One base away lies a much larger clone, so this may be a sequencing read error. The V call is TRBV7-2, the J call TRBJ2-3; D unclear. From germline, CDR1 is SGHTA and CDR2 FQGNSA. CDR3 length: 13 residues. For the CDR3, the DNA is TGTGCCAGCAACTTAGGCGCCACAGATACGCAGTATTTT. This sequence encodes CASNLGATDTQYF.

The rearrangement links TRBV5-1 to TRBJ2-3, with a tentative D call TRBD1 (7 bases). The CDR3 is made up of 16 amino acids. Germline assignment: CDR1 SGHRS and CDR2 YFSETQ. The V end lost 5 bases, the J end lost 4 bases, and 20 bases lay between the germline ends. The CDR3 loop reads CASRGQAGRGADTQYF. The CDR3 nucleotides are TGCGCCAGCAGAGGACAGGCCGGGAGAGGCGCAGATACGCAGTATTTT.

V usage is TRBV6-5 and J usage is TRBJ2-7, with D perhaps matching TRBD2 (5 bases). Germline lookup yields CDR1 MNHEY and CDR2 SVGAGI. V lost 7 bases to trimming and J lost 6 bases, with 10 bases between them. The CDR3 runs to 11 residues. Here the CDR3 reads CASMRAGEQYF. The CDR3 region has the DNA TGTGCCAGCATGAGGGCGGGCGAGCAGTACTTC.

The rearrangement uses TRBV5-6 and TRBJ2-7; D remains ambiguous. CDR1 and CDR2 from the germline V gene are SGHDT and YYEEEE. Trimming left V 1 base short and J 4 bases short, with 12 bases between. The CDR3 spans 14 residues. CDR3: CASSLFGRPYEQYF. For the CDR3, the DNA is TGTGCCAGCAGCTTGTTTGGACGACCATACGAGCAGTACTTC.

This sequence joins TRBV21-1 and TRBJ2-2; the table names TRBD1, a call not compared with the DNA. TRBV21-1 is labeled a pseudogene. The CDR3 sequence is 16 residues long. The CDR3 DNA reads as TGTGCCAGCAGCAGAGGACAGGCTCACTCTCGCGGAGAGCTGTTTTTT. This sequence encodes CASSRGQAHSRGELFF.

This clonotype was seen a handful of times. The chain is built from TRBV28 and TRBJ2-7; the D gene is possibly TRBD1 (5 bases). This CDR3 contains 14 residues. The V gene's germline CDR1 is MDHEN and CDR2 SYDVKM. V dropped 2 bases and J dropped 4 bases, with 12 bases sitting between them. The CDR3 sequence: CASSLGADGYEQYF. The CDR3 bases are TGTGCCAGCAGTTTAGGGGCGGATGGTTACGAGCAGTACTTC.

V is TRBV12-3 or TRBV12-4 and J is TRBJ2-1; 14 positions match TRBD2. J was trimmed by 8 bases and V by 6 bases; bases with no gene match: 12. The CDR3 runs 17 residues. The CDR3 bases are TGTGCCAGCAGGCAAGCGATGGGACTAGCGGGAGCCGATGAGCAGTTCTTC. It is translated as CASRQAMGLAGADEQFF.

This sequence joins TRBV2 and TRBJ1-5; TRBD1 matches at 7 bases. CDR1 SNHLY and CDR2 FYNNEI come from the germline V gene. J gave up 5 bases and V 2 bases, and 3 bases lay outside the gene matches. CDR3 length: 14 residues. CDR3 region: CASSEQGGDQPQHF. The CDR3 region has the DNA TGTGCCAGCAGTGAACAGGGGGGAGATCAGCCCCAGCATTTT.

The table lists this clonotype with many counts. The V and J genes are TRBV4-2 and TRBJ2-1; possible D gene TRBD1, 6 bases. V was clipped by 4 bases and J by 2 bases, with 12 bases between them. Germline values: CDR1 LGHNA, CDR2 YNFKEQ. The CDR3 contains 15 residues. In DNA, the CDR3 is TGTGCCAGCAGCCCGACAGGTAGCCCCTACAATGAGCAGTTCTTC. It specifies CASSPTGSPYNEQFF.

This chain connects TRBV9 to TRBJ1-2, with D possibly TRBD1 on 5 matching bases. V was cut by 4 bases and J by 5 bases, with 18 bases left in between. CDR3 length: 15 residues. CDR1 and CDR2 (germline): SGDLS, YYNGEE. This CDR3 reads CASSSQGAPLYGYTF. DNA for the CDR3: TGTGCCAGCAGCTCGCAGGGTGCCCCCCTTTATGGCTACACCTTC.

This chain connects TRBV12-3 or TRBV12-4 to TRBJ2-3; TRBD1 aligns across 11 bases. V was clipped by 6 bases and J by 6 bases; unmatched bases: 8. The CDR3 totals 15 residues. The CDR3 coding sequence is TGTGCCAGCAGGATGGACAGGGGGCGGTCGGATACGCAGTATTTT. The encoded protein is CASRMDRGRSDTQYF.

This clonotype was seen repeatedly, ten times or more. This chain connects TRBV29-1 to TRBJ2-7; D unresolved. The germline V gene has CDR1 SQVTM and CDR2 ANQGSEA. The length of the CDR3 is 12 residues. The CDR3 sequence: CSTRKDSYEQYF. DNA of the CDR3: TGCAGTACAAGGAAGGACTCCTACGAGCAGTACTTC.

The DNA for the CDR3 is TGTGCCAGCAGCCAAGAAGGTGGGCGGTCCTACGAGCAGTACTTC. This codes for CASSQEGGRSYEQYF. The chain carries TRBV14 and TRBJ2-7; unclear D gene. Trimming stripped 0 bases from V and 1 base from J, with 10 bases between. Germline-derived CDR1 and CDR2 are SGHDN and FVKESK. The CDR3 is 15 amino acids.

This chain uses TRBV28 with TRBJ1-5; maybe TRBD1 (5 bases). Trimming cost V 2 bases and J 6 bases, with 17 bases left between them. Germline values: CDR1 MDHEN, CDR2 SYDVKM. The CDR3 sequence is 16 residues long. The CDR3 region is CASSLRGGQGGQPQHF. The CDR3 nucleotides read TGTGCCAGCAGTTTAAGGGGCGGGCAGGGCGGTCAGCCCCAGCATTTT.

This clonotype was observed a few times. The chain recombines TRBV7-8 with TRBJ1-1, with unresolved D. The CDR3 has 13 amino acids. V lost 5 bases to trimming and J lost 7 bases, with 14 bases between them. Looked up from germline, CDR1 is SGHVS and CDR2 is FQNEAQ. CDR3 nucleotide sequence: TGTGCCAGCAGCCCTCAACCGACAAGTGAAGCTTTCTTT. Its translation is CASSPQPTSEAFF. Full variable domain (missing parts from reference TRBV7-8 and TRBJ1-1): GAGVSQSPRYKVAKRGQDVALRCDPISGHVSLFWYQQALGQGPEFLTYFQNEAQLDKSGLPSDRFFAERPEGSVSTLKIQRTQQEDSAVYLCASSPQPTSEAFFGQGTRLTVV.

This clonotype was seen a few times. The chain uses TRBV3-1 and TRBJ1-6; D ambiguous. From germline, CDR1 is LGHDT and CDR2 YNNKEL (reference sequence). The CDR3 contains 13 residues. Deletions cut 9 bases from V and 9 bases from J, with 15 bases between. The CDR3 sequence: CASMSREASPLHF. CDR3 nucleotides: TGTGCCAGTATGAGCCGCGAGGCTTCACCCCTCCACTTT.

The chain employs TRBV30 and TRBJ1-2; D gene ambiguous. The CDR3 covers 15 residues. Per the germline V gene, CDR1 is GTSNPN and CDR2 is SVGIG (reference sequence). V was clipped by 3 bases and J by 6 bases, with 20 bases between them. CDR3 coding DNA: TGTGCCTGGAGAGCCAAGGGCTCCCCTTGGGATGGCTACACCTTC. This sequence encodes CAWRAKGSPWDGYTF. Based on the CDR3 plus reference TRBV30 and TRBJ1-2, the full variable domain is SQTIHQWPATLVQPVGSPLSLECTVEGTSNPNLYWYRQAAGRGLQLLFYSVGIGQISSEVPQNLSASRPQDRQFILSSKKLLLSDSGFYLCAWRAKGSPWDGYTFGSGTRLTVV.

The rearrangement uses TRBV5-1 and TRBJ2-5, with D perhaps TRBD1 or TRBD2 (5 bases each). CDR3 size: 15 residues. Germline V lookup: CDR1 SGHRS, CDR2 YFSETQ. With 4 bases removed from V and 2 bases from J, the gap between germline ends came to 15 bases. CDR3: CASSTRPGRQETQYF. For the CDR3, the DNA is TGCGCCAGCAGCACCCGCCCGGGACGGCAAGAGACCCAGTACTTC.

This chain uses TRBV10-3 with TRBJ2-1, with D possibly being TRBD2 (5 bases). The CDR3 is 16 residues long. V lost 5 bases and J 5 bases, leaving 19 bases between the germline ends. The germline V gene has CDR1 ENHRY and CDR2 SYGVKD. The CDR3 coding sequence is TGTGCCATCAGTTCCCCCCCCGGACTTGTAAACAATGAGCAGTTCTTC. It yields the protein CAISSPPGLVNNEQFF.

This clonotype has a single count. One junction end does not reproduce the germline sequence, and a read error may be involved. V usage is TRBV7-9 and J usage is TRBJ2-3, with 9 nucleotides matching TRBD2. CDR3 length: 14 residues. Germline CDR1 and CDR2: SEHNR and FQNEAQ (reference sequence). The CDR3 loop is CASSLSGGLDTLYF. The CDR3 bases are TGTGCCAGCAGCTTAAGCGGGGGGCTAGATACGCTGTATTTT.